These T cell receptor beta chains were read from a single sample in a study of T cells in Graves' hyperthyroidism and ophthalmopathy. TCRdb reanalysed the multiplex PCR reads using MiXCR and keeps one entry per CDR3 protein. The table records hundreds of thousands of distinct CDR3 sequences, just under 20% of them present only once. The sample taken for sequencing was blood. The receptor source for this set is a man aged 40-50 years with Graves' ophthalmopathy. Both conserved end residues are part of each CDR3. D genes are given only for firm matches. Rows give clone size only sometimes, using once, few, many, or a class for an expanded clone.

CDR3nt	CDR3aa	v_gene	d_gene	j_gene	abundance
TGTGCCAGCAGTACCCCCGGGAGGGGAACTCAGCCCCAGCATTTT	CASSTPGRGTQPQHF	TRBV28	-	TRBJ1-5	-
TGTGCCAGCAGCTTGAATACAGGTGCATACAATGAGCAGTTCTTC	CASSLNTGAYNEQFF	TRBV11-1	-	TRBJ2-1	-
TGTGCCAGCAGTCGAACCGGGACTAGCTCCCCAGATACGCAGTATTTT	CASSRTGTSSPDTQYF	TRBV7-9	TRBD2	TRBJ2-3	few
TGTGCCAGCAGTGTGGGACGGGTCTATGGCTACACCTTC	CASSVGRVYGYTF	TRBV2	-	TRBJ1-2	many
TGTGCCAGCAGCCTTCAAGGGGGAAGGGGGATCGAAGCTTTCTTT	CASSLQGGRGIEAFF	TRBV3-1	-	TRBJ1-1	many
TGTGCCAGCCACCCCCGGGACAGGGGAAATCAGCCCCAGCATTTT	CASHPRDRGNQPQHF	TRBV7-9	TRBD1	TRBJ1-5	-
TGTGCCATCAGTGACCCCTTGGACAGAGCATCCAAAAACATTCAGTACTTC	CAISDPLDRASKNIQYF	TRBV10-3	-	TRBJ2-4	many
TGTGCCAGCAGTGAAAGTGGTGCTAGCGGCTCCAATGAGCAGTTCTTC	CASSESGASGSNEQFF	TRBV2	TRBD2	TRBJ2-1	many
TGCAGTGCTACCAGGGGGCTAGCGGGAGTGTCAGAGACCCAGTACTTC	CSATRGLAGVSETQYF	TRBV20-1	TRBD2	TRBJ2-5	many
TGCAGTGCCACTAGTGAGTATCGCCACAATGAGCAGTTCTTC	CSATSEYRHNEQFF	TRBV20-1	-	TRBJ2-1	-